What follows describes a single T cell receptor beta chain. Its specificity is unknown. The repertoire was sequenced with immunoSEQ multiplex PCR; TCRdb's copy has only in-frame clones and lacks some. This table has approximately 100,000 clones, approximately 90% appearing once. The sample belongs to a study of T cell responses to AZD1222 COVID-19 vaccine. Study at large: Recipients boosted at about 4 weeks or about 12 weeks are pooled. Overall study results and limits: A mostly white British donor set with more females was recruited, and clonal diversity was possibly underestimated. Receipt of two AZD1222 doses was followed by a rise in Spike-specific TCR breadth and depth.

Trimming removed 8 bases from V and 6 bases from J, with 17 bases in between. The length of the CDR3 is 14 residues. Germline V gene sequence: CDR1 MDHEN, CDR2 SYDVKM. V and J are TRBV28 and TRBJ1-5; unclear D gene. This sequence was found in an adult in good health. Sequences were derived from peripheral blood, sampled on day 0 of AZD1222 vaccination. DNA for the CDR3: TGTGCCAGCGCCCCCCAGTCCGGGGTTCAGCCCCAGCATTTT. The encoded protein is CASAPQSGVQPQHF.